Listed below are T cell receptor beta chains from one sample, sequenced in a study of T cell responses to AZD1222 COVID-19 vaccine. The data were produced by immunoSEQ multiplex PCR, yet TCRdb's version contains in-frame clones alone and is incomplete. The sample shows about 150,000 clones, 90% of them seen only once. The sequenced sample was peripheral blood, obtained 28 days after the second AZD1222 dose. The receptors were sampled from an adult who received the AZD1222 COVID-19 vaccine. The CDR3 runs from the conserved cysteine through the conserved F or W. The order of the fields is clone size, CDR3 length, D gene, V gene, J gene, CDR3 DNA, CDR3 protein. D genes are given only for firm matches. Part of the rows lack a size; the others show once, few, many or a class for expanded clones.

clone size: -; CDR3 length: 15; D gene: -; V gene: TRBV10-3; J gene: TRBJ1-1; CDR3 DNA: TGTGCCATCAGTGATTCCAGGACGGGGAACACTGAAGCTTTCTTT; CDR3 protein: CAISDSRTGNTEAFF
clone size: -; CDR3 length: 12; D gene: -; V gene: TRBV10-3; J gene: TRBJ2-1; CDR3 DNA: TGTGCCATCAGTGAAAGAGGGGATGAGCAGTTCTTC; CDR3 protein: CAISERGDEQFF
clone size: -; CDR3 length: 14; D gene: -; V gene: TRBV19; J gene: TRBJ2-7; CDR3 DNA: TGTGCCAGTAGTATAAAAGGGATCACCTACGAGCAGTACTTC; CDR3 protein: CASSIKGITYEQYF
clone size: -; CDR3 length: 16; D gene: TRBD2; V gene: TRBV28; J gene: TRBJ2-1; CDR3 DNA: TGTGCCAGCCTCGGACTAGCGGGGGCATCCTACAATGAGCAGTTCTTC; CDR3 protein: CASLGLAGASYNEQFF
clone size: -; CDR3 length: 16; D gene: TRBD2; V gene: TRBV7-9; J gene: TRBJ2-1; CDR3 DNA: TGTGCCAGCAGCTTAGAGGCTAGCGGCTCCTACAATGAGCAGTTCTTC; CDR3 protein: CASSLEASGSYNEQFF
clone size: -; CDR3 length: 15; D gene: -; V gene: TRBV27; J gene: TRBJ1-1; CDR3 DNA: TGTGCCAGCAGTTATAGGGGACTGATGAACACTGAAGCTTTCTTT; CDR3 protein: CASSYRGLMNTEAFF
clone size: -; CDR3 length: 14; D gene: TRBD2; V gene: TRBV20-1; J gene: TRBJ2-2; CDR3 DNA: TGCAGTGCTAGTTTAAGCGGGGGGCCCGGGGAGCTGTTTTTT; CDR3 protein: CSASLSGGPGELFF
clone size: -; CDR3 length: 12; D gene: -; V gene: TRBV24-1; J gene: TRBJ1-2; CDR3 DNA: TGTGCCACCAGTGATCCGTTCTATGGCTACACCTTC; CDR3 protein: CATSDPFYGYTF
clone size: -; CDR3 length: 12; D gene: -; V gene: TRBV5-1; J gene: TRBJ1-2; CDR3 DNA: TGCGCCAGCAGCTCTACAGGGCTAGGCTACACCTTC; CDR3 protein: CASSSTGLGYTF
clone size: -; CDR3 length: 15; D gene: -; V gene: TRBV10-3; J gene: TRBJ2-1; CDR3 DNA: TGTGCCATCAGTAACTTCGGACAAAGGGGTGGTGAGCAGTTCTTC; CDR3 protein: CAISNFGQRGGEQFF
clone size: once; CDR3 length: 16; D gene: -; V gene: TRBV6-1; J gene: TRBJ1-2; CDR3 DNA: TGTGCCAGCAGTGAAGCGTCCCCCGGGGGGGCGGGAGGCTACACCTTC; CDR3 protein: CASSEASPGGAGGYTF
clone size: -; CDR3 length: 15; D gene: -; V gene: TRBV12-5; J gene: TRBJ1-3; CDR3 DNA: TGTGCTAGTGGCCCCGACGGGTCCTCTGGAAACACCATATATTTT; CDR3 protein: CASGPDGSSGNTIYF
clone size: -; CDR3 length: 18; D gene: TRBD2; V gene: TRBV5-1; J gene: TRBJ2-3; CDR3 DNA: TGCGCCAGCAGCCCCTCCCTGCGGGGGGCTACTAGCACAGATACGCAGTATTTT; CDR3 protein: CASSPSLRGATSTDTQYF
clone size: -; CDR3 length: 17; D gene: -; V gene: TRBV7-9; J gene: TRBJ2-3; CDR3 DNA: TGTGCCAGCAGCTCACCTGCTGACTCCTCATTCACAGATACGCAGTATTTT; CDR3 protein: CASSSPADSSFTDTQYF
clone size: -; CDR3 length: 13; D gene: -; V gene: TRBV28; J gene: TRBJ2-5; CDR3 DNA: TGTGCCAGCAGGGAAGGGGGGAAAGAGACCCAGTACTTC; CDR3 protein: CASREGGKETQYF
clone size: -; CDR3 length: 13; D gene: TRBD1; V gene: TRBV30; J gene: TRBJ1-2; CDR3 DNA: TGTGCCTGGAGCGGGACAGGGGTCTTTGGCTACACCTTC; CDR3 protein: CAWSGTGVFGYTF
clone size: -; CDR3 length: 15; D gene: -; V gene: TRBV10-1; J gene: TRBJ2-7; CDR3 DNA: TGCGCCAGCATCCCCGGTGCAGGGGTCCCCCACGAGCAGTACTTC; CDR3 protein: CASIPGAGVPHEQYF
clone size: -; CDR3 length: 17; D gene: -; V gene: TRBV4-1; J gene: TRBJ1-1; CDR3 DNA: TGCGCCAGCAGCCAAGATACCTCTAGGTCGGAGTACACTGAAGCTTTCTTT; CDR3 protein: CASSQDTSRSEYTEAFF
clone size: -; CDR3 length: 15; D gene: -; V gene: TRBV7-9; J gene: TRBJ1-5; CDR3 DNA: TGTGCCAGCAGCTTTACGTCGGGGTACAATCAGCCCCAGCATTTT; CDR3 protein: CASSFTSGYNQPQHF
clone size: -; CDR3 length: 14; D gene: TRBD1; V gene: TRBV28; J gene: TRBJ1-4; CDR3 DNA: TGTGCCAGCAGCCGACAGGGGGTGGTTGAAAAACTGTTTTTT; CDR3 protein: CASSRQGVVEKLFF
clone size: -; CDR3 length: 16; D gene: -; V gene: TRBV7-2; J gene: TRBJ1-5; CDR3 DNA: TGTGCCAGCAGCCGTAGGACGGGGAATAGCAATCAGCCCCAGCATTTT; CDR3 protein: CASSRRTGNSNQPQHF
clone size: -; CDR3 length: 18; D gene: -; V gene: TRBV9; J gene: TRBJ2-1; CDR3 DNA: TGTGCCAGCAGCCAAGCACATGAGCGAGCAAGCTCCTACAATGAGCAGTTCTTC; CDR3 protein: CASSQAHERASSYNEQFF
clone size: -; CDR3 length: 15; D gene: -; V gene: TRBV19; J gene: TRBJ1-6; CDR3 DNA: TGTGCCAGTAGTATAGGGGCCAGGGCTAATTCACCCCTCCACTTT; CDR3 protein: CASSIGARANSPLHF
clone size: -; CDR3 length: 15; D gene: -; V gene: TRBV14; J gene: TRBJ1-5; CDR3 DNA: TGTGCCAGCAGCCTACGACGGATGAGCAATCAGCCCCAGCATTTT; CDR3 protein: CASSLRRMSNQPQHF
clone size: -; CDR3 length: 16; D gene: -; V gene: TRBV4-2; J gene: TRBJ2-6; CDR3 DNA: TGTGCCAGCAGCCAAGAACCAGGGACCGGGGCCAACGTCCTGACTTTC; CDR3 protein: CASSQEPGTGANVLTF
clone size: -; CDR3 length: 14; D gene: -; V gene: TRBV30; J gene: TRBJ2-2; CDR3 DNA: TGTGCCTGGATGGTGGGGGAGAACACCGGGGAGCTGTTTTTT; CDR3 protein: CAWMVGENTGELFF
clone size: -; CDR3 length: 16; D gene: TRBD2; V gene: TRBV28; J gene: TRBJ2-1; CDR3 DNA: TGTGCCAGTTTCCCTTCCGGGACTAGGTTTTACAATGAGCAGTTCTTC; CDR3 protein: CASFPSGTRFYNEQFF
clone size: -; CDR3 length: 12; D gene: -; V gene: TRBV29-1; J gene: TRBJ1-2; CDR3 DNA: TGCAGCGTTTTGACTGGGGGTTATGGCTACACCTTC; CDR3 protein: CSVLTGGYGYTF
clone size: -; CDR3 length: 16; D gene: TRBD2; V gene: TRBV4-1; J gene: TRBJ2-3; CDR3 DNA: TGCGCCAGCAGCCGGTTGACTAGCGGGGGGAGGGATACGCAGTATTTT; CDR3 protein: CASSRLTSGGRDTQYF
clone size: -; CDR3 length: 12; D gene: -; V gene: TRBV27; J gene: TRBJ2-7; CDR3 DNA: TGTGCCCGCATTGGGGGGAGCTACGAGCAGTACTTC; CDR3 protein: CARIGGSYEQYF
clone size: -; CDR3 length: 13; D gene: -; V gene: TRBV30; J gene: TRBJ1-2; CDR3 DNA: TGTGCCTGGAGTCTCCGAGACACACATGGCTACACCTTC; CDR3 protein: CAWSLRDTHGYTF
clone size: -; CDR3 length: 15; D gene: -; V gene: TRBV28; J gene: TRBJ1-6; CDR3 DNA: TGTGCCAGCAGTCCCAGCACAGGGTTCGGTTCACCCCTCCACTTT; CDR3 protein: CASSPSTGFGSPLHF
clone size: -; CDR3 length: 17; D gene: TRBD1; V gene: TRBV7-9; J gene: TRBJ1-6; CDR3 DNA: TGTGCCAGCAGCGTCTCCCATGGGACAGGGACTGAAGTAGCCCTCCACTTT; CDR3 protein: CASSVSHGTGTEVALHF
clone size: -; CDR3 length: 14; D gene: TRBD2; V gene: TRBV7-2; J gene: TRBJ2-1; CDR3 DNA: TGTGCCAGCAGCACGGGACTAGCCCCTCTGGAGCAGTTCTTC; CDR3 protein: CASSTGLAPLEQFF
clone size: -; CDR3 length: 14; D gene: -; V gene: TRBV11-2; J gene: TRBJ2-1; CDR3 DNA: TGTGCCAGCAGCTTAGAATGGAAAGGCACTGGACAGTTCTTC; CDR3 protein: CASSLEWKGTGQFF
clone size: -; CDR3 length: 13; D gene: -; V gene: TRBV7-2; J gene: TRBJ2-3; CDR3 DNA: TGTGCCAGCAGCTTCGTGCCTCGGGATACGCAGTATTTT; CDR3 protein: CASSFVPRDTQYF
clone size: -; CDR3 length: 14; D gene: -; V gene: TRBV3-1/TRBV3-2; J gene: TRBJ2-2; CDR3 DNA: TGTGCCAGCAGCTCCCGGGAATTCACCGGGGAGCTGTTTTTT; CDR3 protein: CASSSREFTGELFF
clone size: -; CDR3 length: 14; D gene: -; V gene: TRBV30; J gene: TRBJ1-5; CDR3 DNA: TGTGCCTGGAGTGTAAAAGGGTCGGGTCAGCCCCAGCATTTT; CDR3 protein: CAWSVKGSGQPQHF
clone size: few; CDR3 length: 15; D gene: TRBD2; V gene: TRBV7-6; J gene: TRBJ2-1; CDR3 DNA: TGTGCCAGCAGCTTAGGAGCGGGAGGGAACAATGAGCAGTTCTTC; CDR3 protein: CASSLGAGGNNEQFF
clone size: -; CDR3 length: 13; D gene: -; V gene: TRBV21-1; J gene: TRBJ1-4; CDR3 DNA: TGTGCCAGCAGCGCCAGGGGTAATGAAAAACTGTTTTTT; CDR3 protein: CASSARGNEKLFF
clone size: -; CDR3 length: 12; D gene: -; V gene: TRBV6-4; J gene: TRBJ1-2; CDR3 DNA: TGTGCCAGCCCTTGTAGGACATATGGCTACACCTTC; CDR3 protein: CASPCRTYGYTF
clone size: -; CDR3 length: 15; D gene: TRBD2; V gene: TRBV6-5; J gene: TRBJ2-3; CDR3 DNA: TGTGCCAGCAGCCTCACTAGCGGGGAATCGGATACGCAGTATTTT; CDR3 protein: CASSLTSGESDTQYF
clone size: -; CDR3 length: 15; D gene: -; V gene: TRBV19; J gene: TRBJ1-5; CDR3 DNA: TGTGCCAGTAGTATGAATGGGAACCCCTATCAGCCCCAGCATTTT; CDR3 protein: CASSMNGNPYQPQHF
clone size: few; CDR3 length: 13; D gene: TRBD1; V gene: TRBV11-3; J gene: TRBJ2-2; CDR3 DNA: TGTGCCAGCAGCCGTACAGGGGACGGGGAGCTGTTTTTT; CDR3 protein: CASSRTGDGELFF
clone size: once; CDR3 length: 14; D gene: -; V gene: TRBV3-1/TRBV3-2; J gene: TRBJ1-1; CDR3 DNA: TGTGCCAGCAGCCAAGATGTCGCGAACACTGAAGCTTTCTTT; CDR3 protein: CASSQDVANTEAFF
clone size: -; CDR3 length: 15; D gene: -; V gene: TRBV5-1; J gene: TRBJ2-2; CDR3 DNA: TGCGCCAGCAGCTTCTTTAGGGCGGACACCGGGGAGCTGTTTTTT; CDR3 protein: CASSFFRADTGELFF